This T cell receptor (beta chain) stems from a study of radiation and T cells in renal cell carcinoma. Findings of the study overall: No pretreatment tumor biopsies were available for baseline clonotypes. Top tumor clonotypes rose in blood 2 weeks post-radiation, then contracted. Top 100 clonotypes averaged approximately 50% in irradiated versus roughly 43% in nephrectomy-only tumors.

Treatment defined: 15 Gy SBRT to primary tumor, nephrectomy 4 weeks later. Clear cell pathology was present in this patient's renal cell carcinoma. This clone was picked up a small number of times. No antigen is known for it. Measured with immunoSEQ multiplex PCR; TCRdb has only the in-frame clones, and not every one. The sample yields about 15,000 clones, around three fifths seen once. The sample in question was tumor tissue, obtained from a patient whose treatment included radiotherapy and nephrectomy. The sequence was obtained from a woman in her sixties or seventies with renal cell carcinoma.

CDR3 region: CASSPSTGGDWRSNQPQHF. The CDR3 region has the DNA TGTGCCAGCTCACCATCTACAGGGGGCGATTGGAGGAGCAATCAGCCCCAGCATTTT. This chain links TRBV18 with TRBJ1-5, with TRBD1 matching 9 bases. The germline V gene encodes CDR1 KGHSH and CDR2 LQKENI. Trimming removed 2 bases from V and 1 base from J; junction bases left unmatched: 12. The CDR3 runs to 19 residues.